These T cell receptor beta chains were read from a single sample in a study of CD8+CD57+ T cells in acquired aplastic anemia. MiXCR, applied by TCRdb to the reads, yields one record per CDR3 protein. The sample records some 170,000 distinct CDR3 sequences, around half being singletons. The sample taken for sequencing was sorted CD4+, CD8+, or CD8+CD57+ T cells (not recorded which) from PBMCs. The receptor set was obtained from a human donor with aplastic anemia. Both conserved end residues are part of each CDR3. Each record gives: J gene, clone size, V gene, D gene, CDR3 protein, CDR3 DNA. D genes are given only for firm matches. Part of the rows lack a size; the others show once, few, many or a class for expanded clones.

>TRBJ1-1|.|TRBV20-1|.
CSAIWPVGHTEAFF
TGCAGTGCTATCTGGCCGGTCGGTCACACTGAAGCTTTCTTT
>TRBJ1-3|many|TRBV12-3/TRBV12-4|.
CASSYNRGAGNTIYF
TGTGCCAGCAGCTATAACCGCGGGGCCGGAAACACCATATATTTT
>TRBJ2-7|.|TRBV2|.
CASSVSISYEQYF
TGTGCCAGCAGTGTGTCCATTTCCTACGAGCAGTACTTC
>TRBJ2-5|many|TRBV20-1|.
CSVRVVGTQYF
TGCAGTGTCAGGGTAGTGGGGACCCAGTACTTC
>TRBJ2-5|.|TRBV5-1|.
CASSLEETQHF
TGCGCCAGCAGCTTGGAAGAGACCCAGCACTTC
>TRBJ2-7|.|TRBV7-9|.
CASSGPGVGYEQYF
TGTGCCAGCAGCGGACCAGGGGTAGGCTACGAGCAGTACTTC
>TRBJ1-1|.|TRBV7-9|.
CASSQRQVNTEAFF
TGTGCCAGCAGCCAGAGACAGGTGAACACTGAAGCTTTCTTT
>TRBJ1-1|.|TRBV20-1|.
CSASSEGHGGTEAFF
TGCAGTGCCAGCAGTGAGGGTCATGGCGGCACTGAAGCTTTCTTT
>TRBJ2-7|many|TRBV20-1|.
CSARGLSAYEQYF
TGCAGTGCTCGGGGACTGTCCGCCTACGAGCAGTACTTC
>TRBJ2-3|.|TRBV7-8|TRBD1
CASSPRGRETDTQYF
TGTGCCAGCAGCCCCAGGGGGCGCGAGACAGATACGCAGTATTTT
>TRBJ2-1|many|TRBV5-4|TRBD2
CASSLELAGHNEQFF
TGTGCCAGCAGCTTGGAACTAGCGGGGCACAATGAGCAGTTCTTC
>TRBJ2-7|.|TRBV20-1|.
CSAHSRADEQYF
TGCAGTGCACATAGTCGTGCTGACGAGCAGTACTTC
>TRBJ2-1|.|TRBV7-3|TRBD2
CASSSRLAGGWTVEQFF
TGTGCCAGCAGCTCAAGACTAGCGGGGGGGTGGACGGTTGAGCAGTTCTTC
>TRBJ1-6|medium-sized|TRBV2|.
CASSYTLNSPLHF
TGTGCCAGCAGCTATACGTTAAATTCACCCCTCCACTTT
>TRBJ1-4|few|TRBV20-1|.
CSASRGRNEKLFF
TGCAGTGCTAGCAGAGGCCGAAATGAAAAACTGTTTTTT
>TRBJ1-3|.|TRBV28|.
CASSGWGEGGNTIYF
TGTGCCAGCAGTGGGTGGGGGGAAGGTGGAAACACCATATATTTT
>TRBJ2-5|.|TRBV18|.
CASSPRLASETQYF
TGTGCCAGCTCACCACGTCTAGCCAGCGAGACCCAGTACTTC
>TRBJ1-6|.|TRBV25-1|.
CASSAAANNSPLHF
TGTGCCAGCAGTGCTGCAGCTAATAATTCACCCCTCCACTTT
>TRBJ2-7|.|TRBV2|.
CASSRTVPGLAAHEQYF
TGTGCCAGCAGTAGGACAGTCCCCGGGCTAGCGGCCCACGAGCAGTACTTC
>TRBJ2-2|.|TRBV12-3/TRBV12-4|TRBD2
CASSLNTGGLNGELFF
TGTGCCAGCAGTTTAAATACGGGGGGGCTGAACGGGGAGCTGTTTTTT
>TRBJ1-2|many|TRBV7-3|TRBD1
CASSPTGQGSSHGYTF
TGTGCCAGCAGCCCGACGGGACAGGGCTCTTCTCATGGCTACACCTTC
>TRBJ1-6|once|TRBV2|TRBD1
CASSEAGQGVSPLHF
TGTGCCAGCAGTGAAGCGGGGCAGGGGGTTTCACCCCTCCACTTT
>TRBJ2-1|.|TRBV7-2|.
CASSLGENEQFF
TGTGCCAGCAGCTTAGGGGAGAATGAGCAGTTCTTC
>TRBJ2-1|.|TRBV10-3|.
CAISALTGAFYYNEQFF
TGTGCCATCAGTGCTTTAACGGGGGCCTTTTATTACAATGAGCAGTTCTTC
>TRBJ2-7|.|TRBV12-3/TRBV12-4|.
CASSFGLGYEQYF
TGTGCCAGCAGCTTCGGCCTGGGCTACGAGCAGTACTTC
>TRBJ1-6|.|TRBV2|.
CASSLTNGGSPLHF
TGTGCCAGCAGCCTCACAAATGGGGGTTCACCCCTCCACTTT